Below are 22 T cell receptor beta chains sequenced from a single sample in a study of T cell clones after liver transplantation. Some clones are missing from TCRdb's copy, which holds only in-frame ones; the method was immunoSEQ multiplex PCR. The sample comprises under 130,000 clones, roughly four fifths of which are singletons, and around 3% rests with the top ten. This specimen consisted of CD4+ T cells from blood, obtained around 50 months after liver transplant. Receptors originate from a human patient who received a liver transplant. A share of the T cells may be of graft donor origin.

The gene calls are TRBV5-1 and TRBJ2-2; D uncertain. From germline, CDR1 is SGHRS and CDR2 YFSETQ. The CDR3 extends over 15 amino acids. V gave up 4 bases and J gave up 1 base, with 11 bases separating them. The CDR3 DNA reads as TGCGCCAGCAGCACGGGCCAAAGGAACACCGGGGAGCTGTTTTTT. It is translated as CASSTGQRNTGELFF.

As DNA, the CDR3 is TGTGCCAGCAGTGGCGACAGGGGGAATGAGCAGTTCTTC. Protein product: CASSGDRGNEQFF. The rearrangement links TRBV2 to TRBJ2-1; 9 bases fit TRBD1. The CDR3 has 13 amino acids. CDR1 SNHLY and CDR2 FYNNEI come from the germline V gene. Trimming removed 4 bases from V and 7 bases from J; junction bases left unmatched: 2.

This clone showed up just once. This chain joins TRBV19 and TRBJ2-5; D may be TRBD2 (5 bases). V gave up 0 bases and J gave up 7 bases, with 9 bases separating them. Germline V gives CDR1 LNHDA, CDR2 SQIVND (reference sequence). This CDR3 comprises 13 residues. The DNA for the CDR3 is TGTGCCAGTAGTATAGACCGAGAGGGGACCCAGTACTTC. Amino acids: CASSIDREGTQYF.

The genes are TRBV7-9 and TRBJ2-7; unclear D gene. CDR1 and CDR2 (germline): SEHNR, FQNEAQ (reference sequence). The CDR3 contains 13 residues. The ends were cut back, 1 base at V and 5 bases at J, with 9 bases in the middle. CDR3 nucleotides: TGTGCCAGCAGCTTAGGAGCTGGGAACGAGCAGTACTTC. Its protein product is CASSLGAGNEQYF.

This chain connects TRBV29-1 to TRBJ2-7; D is undetermined. This CDR3 is built from 11 residues. V was pared by 4 bases and J by 3 bases, with 7 bases between. Germline V gives CDR1 SQVTM, CDR2 ANQGSEA. The CDR3 protein is CSVGNGYEQYF. For the CDR3, the DNA is TGCAGCGTTGGTAACGGCTACGAGCAGTACTTC.

This clone was seen only a few times. This chain connects TRBV6-1 to TRBJ1-5, with 7 bases that match TRBD1. With V trimmed by 11 bases and J by 0 bases, 7 bases remained unmatched. The CDR3 consists of 14 residues. Germline values: CDR1 MNHNS, CDR2 SASEGT. In DNA form, the CDR3 reads TGTGCCGGAGAACAGGGGTATAGCAATCAGCCCCAGCATTTT. Protein product: CAGEQGYSNQPQHF.

The genes are TRBV29-1 and TRBJ1-1; D uncertain. Trimming cost V 5 bases and J 1 base, with 17 bases left between them. Germline CDR1 SQVTM, CDR2 ANQGSEA. The CDR3 runs 15 residues. The CDR3 protein is CSVLSGSGGNTEAFF. The CDR3, as DNA: TGCAGCGTTTTGTCGGGGTCGGGCGGGAACACTGAAGCTTTCTTT.

The chain employs TRBV6-6 and TRBJ2-7, with 8 nucleotides matching TRBD2. The germline V gene encodes CDR1 MNHNY and CDR2 SVGAGI (reference sequence). The CDR3 consists of 14 residues. The ends lost 2 bases at V and 3 bases at J; junction bases unmatched: 3. CDR3 DNA: TGTGCCAGCAGTTACGGGACTAGGGGCTACGAGCAGTACTTC. This gives the protein CASSYGTRGYEQYF.

A single count supports this clone. The CDR3: CASSYGRGTHFYEQYF. In DNA, the CDR3 is TGTGCCAGCAGTTACGGAAGGGGGACACACTTCTACGAGCAGTACTTC. This chain links TRBV6-5 with TRBJ2-5; TRBD1 might be the D (6 bases). The better agreement between TRBJ2-7 and the DNA end casts doubt on the J call. This CDR3 has 16 amino acids. In germline, CDR1 is MNHEY, CDR2 SVGAGI.

The chain couples TRBV6-1 to TRBJ1-4; D gene ambiguous. Trimming took off 1 base at V and 8 bases at J, with 20 bases between the two ends. The germline gives CDR1 MNHNS, CDR2 SASEGT. The CDR3 is 17 amino acids. CDR3 in amino acids: CASSEEAAGRVREKLFF. As DNA, the CDR3 is TGTGCCAGCAGTGAAGAAGCCGCTGGGAGGGTGCGGGAAAAACTGTTTTTT.

This chain connects TRBV19 to TRBJ1-3, with 7 bases aligning to TRBD1. The CDR3 contains 18 residues. The junction had 16 bases not matched to a gene; V was cut back by 6 bases and J by 2 bases. Germline assignment: CDR1 LNHDA and CDR2 SQIVND (reference sequence). In nucleotides, the CDR3 is TGTGCCAGTAGAACGACCCGTTTCGGACAGGTGGCTGGAAACACCATATATTTT. Protein product: CASRTTRFGQVAGNTIYF.

This chain joins TRBV6-6 and TRBJ2-2, with 9 bases identical to TRBD1. CDR1 and CDR2 (germline): MNHNY, SVGAGI (reference sequence). The CDR3 spans 14 residues. The ends lost 4 bases at V and 7 bases at J; junction bases unmatched: 4. CDR3 sequence (DNA): TGTGCCAGCAGTTTTACAGGGGGCAGCGGGGAGCTGTTTTTT. Protein product: CASSFTGGSGELFF.

The chain carries TRBV19 and TRBJ2-1; D assignment may be TRBD1 or TRBD2 (6 bases each). V lost 3 bases and J 3 bases, leaving 18 bases between the germline ends. The CDR3 runs to 17 residues. Germline V gene sequence: CDR1 LNHDA, CDR2 SQIVND (reference sequence). The CDR3 coding sequence is TGTGCCAGTAGTATGGGGGGACCGGGACAATTCTACAATGAGCAGTTCTTC. Translated: CASSMGGPGQFYNEQFF.

This rearrangement joins TRBV6-1 to TRBJ2-7, with 7 bases lining up with TRBD1. In germline, CDR1 is MNHNS, CDR2 SASEGT. The CDR3 is 13 amino acids. Unmatched junction bases numbered 5, after V lost 6 bases and J lost 3 bases. DNA of the CDR3: TGTGCCAGCAGCCGACAGGGCCTCTACGAGCAGTACTTC. Residues: CASSRQGLYEQYF.

V usage is TRBV4-3 and J usage is TRBJ1-1; TRBD1 matches at 7 bases. The CDR3 runs to 15 residues. J was trimmed by 2 bases and V by 4 bases; bases with no gene match: 7. The germline CDR1 and CDR2 sequences are LGHNA and YSLEER. In DNA, the CDR3 is TGCGCCAGCAGCCCGGCGGGGACAGCAAACACTGAAGCTTTCTTT. It translates to CASSPAGTANTEAFF.

The rearrangement joins TRBV5-6 to TRBJ2-5; D perhaps matches TRBD2 (6 bases). The V gene's germline CDR1 is SGHDT and CDR2 YYEEEE. This CDR3 spans 14 amino acids. Trimming left V 6 bases short and J 5 bases short, with 17 bases between. The DNA for the CDR3 is TGTGCCAGCACCCCTAGGTGGGGGACTGAGACCCAGTACTTC. This encodes CASTPRWGTETQYF.

CDR3 in DNA: TGCGCCAGCAGCTTGGGTCAGGGGTACTATGGCTACACCTTC. Residues: CASSLGQGYYGYTF. The chain has TRBV5-1 and TRBJ1-2; D may be TRBD1 (6 bases). Trimming left V 0 bases short and J 3 bases short, with 9 bases between. CDR3 length: 14 residues. CDR1 and CDR2 from the germline V gene are SGHRS and YFSETQ.

The gene calls are TRBV29-1 and TRBJ2-1; D gene unclear. The CDR3 runs to 17 residues. Germline V CDR1 and CDR2: SQVTM, ANQGSEA. The V end was cut by 0 bases, the J end by 12 bases, with 27 bases between. The CDR3 region has the DNA TGCAGCGTTGAAGACGAAGCGAGGAATCCCCCCGCGGATCGGCAGTTCTTC. The encoded protein is CSVEDEARNPPADRQFF.

This chain joins TRBV28 and TRBJ2-7; 11 bases line up with TRBD2. J gave up 0 bases and V 3 bases, and 7 bases lay outside the gene matches. The CDR3 consists of 17 residues. Germline V gene sequence: CDR1 MDHEN, CDR2 SYDVKM. CDR3 sequence: CASSFGLAGGSSYEQYF. Written as DNA, the CDR3 is TGTGCCAGCAGTTTTGGGCTAGCGGGAGGCTCCTCCTACGAGCAGTACTTC.

In this sample, this clone turned up a few times. The CDR3 region is CASENMGTGQETQYF. DNA for the CDR3: TGTGCCAGCGAGAACATGGGGACAGGCCAAGAGACCCAGTACTTC. V and J are TRBV6-1 and TRBJ2-5; 8 bases are shared with TRBD1. In germline, CDR1 is MNHNS, CDR2 SASEGT. The CDR3 runs 15 residues. The junction had 9 bases not matched to a gene; V was cut back by 8 bases and J by 1 base.

The genes are TRBV28 and TRBJ2-5; 9 nucleotides align to TRBD1. J lost 4 bases, V lost 2 bases, and 5 bases had no gene match. CDR1 and CDR2 from the germline V gene are MDHEN and SYDVKM. The CDR3 length is 15 residues. CDR3 protein: CASSLPRQGVETQYF. The CDR3, as DNA: TGTGCCAGCAGTTTACCCCGACAGGGGGTAGAGACCCAGTACTTC.

The chain links TRBV27 to TRBJ2-1, with 9 nucleotides matching TRBD1. V gave up 6 bases and J gave up 2 bases; unmatched junction bases: 8. CDR1 MNHEY and CDR2 SMNVEV come from the germline V gene (reference sequence). CDR3 size: 16 residues. CDR3 region: CASRDRGRGAYNEQFF. In nucleotides, the CDR3 is TGTGCCAGCAGGGACAGGGGCCGGGGGGCCTACAATGAGCAGTTCTTC.